The rows below give T cell receptor beta chains drawn from one sample of a study of shared clonotypes between healthy human individuals. Here immunoSEQ multiplex PCR was the method, and the copy in TCRdb shows in-frame clones only, minus some. The sample has roughly 2.1 million clones, 85% to 95% seen once; the top ten hold around 1.7%. Sequencing used naive CD8+ T cells from PBMCs. These receptors originate from a young man in good health. Some clones in this sample may be carry-over from other donors' samples. CDR3s include the opening cysteine and the closing phenylalanine or tryptophan. Each record gives: D gene, J gene, V gene, clone size, CDR3 DNA, CDR3 protein. D genes are given only for firm matches. The listing skips clone size in some rows; elsewhere it reads once, few, many or a size class.

>TRBD1|TRBJ2-2|TRBV30|-
TGTGCCTGGACGAACAGGGGGCTCGGCGGGGAGCTGTTTTTT
CAWTNRGLGGELFF
>-|TRBJ1-2|TRBV2|few
TGTGCCAGGGCGGAGAGGGCGACCTATGGCTACACCTTC
CARAERATYGYTF
>-|TRBJ2-7|TRBV27|-
TGTGCCAGCAAGGCAGGGCCCAAAAGCTCCTACGAGCAGTACTTC
CASKAGPKSSYEQYF
>-|TRBJ1-3|TRBV7-9|-
TGTGCCGGATCAAAGGGAAACACCATATATTTT
CAGSKGNTIYF
>TRBD1|TRBJ1-4|TRBV29-1|-
TGCAGCGCCCGACAGGGGCGTTATGAAAAACTGTTTTTT
CSARQGRYEKLFF
>-|TRBJ1-2|TRBV7-9|-
TGTGCCAGCAGCTTCCCACGATCCAACTATGGCTACACCTTC
CASSFPRSNYGYTF
>-|TRBJ1-1|TRBV9|-
TGTGCCAGCAGCATAGGGGCCCCCGTGAACACTGAAGCTTTCTTT
CASSIGAPVNTEAFF
>-|TRBJ2-1|TRBV19|-
TGTGCCACCTCGGAGGGAAGTGAGCAGTTCTTC
CATSEGSEQFF
>-|TRBJ1-3|TRBV6-1|-
TGTGCCAGCAGTGAAGCGGGGGAGGGGAAGGGAAACACCATATATTTT
CASSEAGEGKGNTIYF
>-|TRBJ2-1|TRBV19|-
TGTGCCAGTCAATGGGGCAGGGACAATGAGCAGTTCTTC
CASQWGRDNEQFF
>-|TRBJ1-1|TRBV19|-
TGTGCCAGTAGTATGACCACTGAAGCTTTCTTT
CASSMTTEAFF
>-|TRBJ2-2|TRBV10-2|-
TGCGCCAGCAGTGAGGGGGTGAGAGGGAACACCGGGGAGCTGTTTTTT
CASSEGVRGNTGELFF
>-|TRBJ2-5|TRBV29-1|-
TGCAGCGTTGAAAGGGGGGAGACCCAGTACTTC
CSVERGETQYF
>-|TRBJ1-1|TRBV11-2|-
TGTGCCAGCAGCTTAGTGGTAGGTGAAGCTTTCTTT
CASSLVVGEAFF
>TRBD2|TRBJ2-2|TRBV18|-
TGTGCCAGCTCACCCTCTAGCGGGAGGGACACCGGGGAGCTGTTTTTT
CASSPSSGRDTGELFF
>-|TRBJ1-2|TRBV27|once
TGTGCCAGCAGTTTACAGGGGTGGCTCCATGGCTACACCTTC
CASSLQGWLHGYTF
>TRBD1|TRBJ2-7|TRBV6-1|-
TGTGCCAGCAGTGAAGGGACAGGGGGGCCCTACGAGCAGTACTTC
CASSEGTGGPYEQYF
>TRBD2|TRBJ2-1|TRBV6-4|-
TGTGCCAGCAGTGACTCCGGGACTAGCGGGACCGAGCAGTTCTTC
CASSDSGTSGTEQFF
>-|TRBJ2-2|TRBV9|-
TGTGCCAGCAGCAGAAACACCGGGGAGCTGTTTTTT
CASSRNTGELFF
>-|TRBJ2-1|TRBV7-2|-
TGTGCCAGCAGCTTCGGCACCCACAATGAGCAGTTCTTC
CASSFGTHNEQFF
>TRBD1|TRBJ1-5|TRBV27|-
TGTGCCAGCAGTTGGACAGGAGCCGATCAGCCCCAGCATTTT
CASSWTGADQPQHF
>TRBD1|TRBJ2-3|TRBV27|-
TGTGCCAGCAGTTTAAACCCGGGACAGGGCACAGATACGCAGTATTTT
CASSLNPGQGTDTQYF
>-|TRBJ1-1|TRBV6-5|few
TGTGCCAGCAGTTCTACGGCCGTGAACACTGAAGCTTTCTTT
CASSSTAVNTEAFF
>-|TRBJ1-4|TRBV6-1|-
TGTGCCAGCACCCCGCGCGCAACTAATGAAAAACTGTTTTTT
CASTPRATNEKLFF
>-|TRBJ2-1|TRBV11-3|-
TGTGCCAGCAGCTTACGAGGCTCAGAGTCCTACAATGAGCAGTTCTTC
CASSLRGSESYNEQFF
>TRBD1|TRBJ1-3|TRBV9|-
TGTGCCAGCAGCTACTGGACAGGGATTGGCTCTGGAAACACCATATATTTT
CASSYWTGIGSGNTIYF
>-|TRBJ2-1|TRBV7-9|-
TGTGCCAGCAGCTCCGGACTATCCGTTTTCGAACAGTTCTTC
CASSSGLSVFEQFF
>-|TRBJ2-3|TRBV5-4|-
TGTGCCAGCAGCTTCCAGCTGGGTCTTTCGGATACGCAGTATTTT
CASSFQLGLSDTQYF
>TRBD1|TRBJ2-5|TRBV28|-
TGTGCCAGCAGTTTATACCCCCCCGACAGGGGCCACCTAAAGACCCAGTACTTC
CASSLYPPDRGHLKTQYF
>-|TRBJ2-1|TRBV28|-
TGTGCCAGCAGCTACAGGGGAGGAAGCTCCTACAATGAGCAGTTCTTC
CASSYRGGSSYNEQFF
>TRBD2|TRBJ2-1|TRBV10-3|-
TGTGCCATCAGTGACCCCGTCACTAGCGGGAGTCGGTATGAGCAGTTCTTC
CAISDPVTSGSRYEQFF
>-|TRBJ2-7|TRBV9|-
TGTGCCAGCAGCGCAACCCACATGGACGAGCAGTACTTC
CASSATHMDEQYF
>-|TRBJ1-1|TRBV2|-
TGTGCCAGCAGCTACGATGGTGAAGCTTTCTTT
CASSYDGEAFF
>-|TRBJ2-3|TRBV27|-
TGTGCCAGCAGTTTTTTGTCTAGGTCCCAATCTAGCACAGATACGCAGTATTTT
CASSFLSRSQSSTDTQYF
>-|TRBJ1-2|TRBV7-9|-
TGTGCCAGCAGCTTTGAAGGGTCCGGCGCGCTATTCTATGGCTACACCTTC
CASSFEGSGALFYGYTF
>-|TRBJ1-1|TRBV27|few
TGTGCCAGCAGTTTATCAGGGACGAACACTGAAGCTTTCTTT
CASSLSGTNTEAFF
>-|TRBJ2-1|TRBV19|-
TGTGCCAGTAGTATATGGAAGGGTCCCAATGAGCAGTTCTTC
CASSIWKGPNEQFF
>-|TRBJ2-3|TRBV4-2|-
TGTGCCAGCAGCTACGTCTTAGGGACCAGCACAGATACGCAGTATTTT
CASSYVLGTSTDTQYF
>TRBD1|TRBJ2-1|TRBV27|-
TGTGCCATATCCGGGACAGGGCCTATCTACAATGAGCAGTTCTTC
CAISGTGPIYNEQFF
>-|TRBJ2-5|TRBV9|-
TGTGCCAGCAGCCCCAGACGAGGGGTCGGCGGAGAGACCCAGTACTTC
CASSPRRGVGGETQYF
>TRBD2|TRBJ2-1|TRBV9|-
TGTGCCAGCACCGAGGGCGGGAGCCCCTACAATGAGCAGTTCTTC
CASTEGGSPYNEQFF
>-|TRBJ2-7|TRBV5-8|-
TGTGCCAGTACCTCGCCCTCCGAAGGGGGCGAGCAGTACTTC
CASTSPSEGGEQYF
>-|TRBJ2-5|TRBV9|-
TGTGCCAGCAGCGGGGGTGGGGACGAGACCCAGTACTTC
CASSGGGDETQYF
>-|TRBJ1-2|TRBV5-6|-
TGTGCCAGCAGCTTGGACAGGGCTAACTATGGCTACACCTTC
CASSLDRANYGYTF
>-|TRBJ1-1|TRBV29-1|-
TGCAGCGTCAAGGTAGGCAAGAACACTGAAGCTTTCTTT
CSVKVGKNTEAFF
>-|TRBJ2-7|TRBV7-9|few
TGTGCCAGCAGCCACACTAGTAACGAGCAGTACTTC
CASSHTSNEQYF
>-|TRBJ2-2|TRBV28|-
TGTGCCACCCGAAAGACAGGTATCGCGATGAAAAACACCGGGGAGCTGTTTTTT
CATRKTGIAMKNTGELFF
>-|TRBJ2-1|TRBV9|once
TGTGCCAGCAGCGTAGGCAGCGGAAGCTACAATGAGCAGTTCTTC
CASSVGSGSYNEQFF
>-|TRBJ2-7|TRBV4-1|-
TGCGCCAGCAGCCAAACGGGATACGAGCAGTACTTC
CASSQTGYEQYF
>-|TRBJ1-1|TRBV7-9|-
TGTGCCACCCGGGGTGGCACTGAAGCTTTCTTT
CATRGGTEAFF
>TRBD1|TRBJ2-1|TRBV9|-
TGTGCCAGCAGCGGACAGGGGAGAATGGATGAGCAGTTCTTC
CASSGQGRMDEQFF
>-|TRBJ2-1|TRBV27|-
TGTGCCAGCAGTTTCGACTCAAGCTCCTACAATGAGCAGTTCTTC
CASSFDSSSYNEQFF